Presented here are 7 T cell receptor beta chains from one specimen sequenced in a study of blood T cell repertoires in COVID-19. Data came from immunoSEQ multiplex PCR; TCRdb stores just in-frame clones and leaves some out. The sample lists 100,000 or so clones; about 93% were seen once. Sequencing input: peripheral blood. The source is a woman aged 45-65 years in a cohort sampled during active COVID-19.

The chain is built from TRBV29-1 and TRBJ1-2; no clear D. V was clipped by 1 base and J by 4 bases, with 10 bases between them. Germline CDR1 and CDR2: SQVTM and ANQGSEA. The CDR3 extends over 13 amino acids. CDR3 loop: CSVEGGQFYGYTF. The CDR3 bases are TGCAGCGTTGAAGGAGGCCAGTTCTATGGCTACACCTTC.

CDR3 loop: CASSRSTSGSIDTQYF. The CDR3 bases are TGTGCCAGCAGCCGTTCGACTAGCGGGAGTATTGATACGCAGTATTTT. The chain links TRBV3-1 (or the pseudogene TRBV3-2) to TRBJ2-3; 12 positions agree with TRBD2. V dropped 4 bases and J dropped 6; count of bases not matched to a gene: 8. Looked up from germline, CDR1 is LGHDT and CDR2 is YNNKEL (reference sequence). The CDR3 is 16 amino acids.

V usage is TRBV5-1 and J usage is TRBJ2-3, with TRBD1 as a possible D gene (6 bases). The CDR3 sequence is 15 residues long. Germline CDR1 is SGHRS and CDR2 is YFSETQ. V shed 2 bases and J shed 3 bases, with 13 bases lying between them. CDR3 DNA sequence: TGCGCCAGCAGCTTACAGGGTTATCGGACAGATACGCAGTATTTT. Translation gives CASSLQGYRTDTQYF.

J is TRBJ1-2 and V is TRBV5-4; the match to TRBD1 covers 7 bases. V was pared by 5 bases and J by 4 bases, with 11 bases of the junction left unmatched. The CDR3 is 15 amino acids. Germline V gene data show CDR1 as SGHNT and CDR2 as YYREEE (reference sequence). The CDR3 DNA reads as TGTGCCAGCAGAGGATCGGGACAGTTTTCCTATGGCTACACCTTC. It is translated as CASRGSGQFSYGYTF.

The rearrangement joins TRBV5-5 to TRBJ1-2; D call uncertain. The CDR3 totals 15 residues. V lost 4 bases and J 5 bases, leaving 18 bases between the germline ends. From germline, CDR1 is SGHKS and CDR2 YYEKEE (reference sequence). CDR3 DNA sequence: TGTGCCAGCAGCCCGGAGGCCGCCGGTATTTATGGCTACACCTTC. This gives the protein CASSPEAAGIYGYTF. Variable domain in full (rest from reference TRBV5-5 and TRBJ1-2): DAGVTQSPTHLIKTRGQQVTLRCSPISGHKSVSWYQQVLGQGPQFIFQYYEKEERGRGNFPDRFSARQFPNYSSELNVNALLLGDSALYLCASSPEAAGIYGYTFGSGTRLTVV.

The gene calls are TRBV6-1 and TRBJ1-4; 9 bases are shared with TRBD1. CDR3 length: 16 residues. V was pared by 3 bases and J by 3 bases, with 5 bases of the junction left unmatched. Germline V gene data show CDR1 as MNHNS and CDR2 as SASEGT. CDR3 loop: CASSDFGDRANEKLFF. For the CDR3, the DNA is TGTGCCAGCAGTGATTTCGGGGACAGGGCTAATGAAAAACTGTTTTTT.

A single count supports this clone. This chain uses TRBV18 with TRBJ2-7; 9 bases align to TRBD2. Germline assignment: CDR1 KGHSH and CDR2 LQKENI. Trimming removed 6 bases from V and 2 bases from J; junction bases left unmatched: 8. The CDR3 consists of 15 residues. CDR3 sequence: CASSRLTSGTYEQYF. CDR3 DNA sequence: TGTGCCAGCTCGCGGCTGACTAGCGGTACCTACGAGCAGTACTTC.